A single sample is the source of the 16 T cell receptor beta chains below, sequenced in a study of cytomegalovirus exposure and HLA in healthy donors. With 60 Vbeta and 13 Jbeta primers, the PCR was carried out. Some clones are missing from TCRdb's copy, which holds only in-frame ones; the method was immunoSEQ multiplex PCR. The sample gives about 190,000 clones, around nine tenths of which show up once; about 1.7% is in the top ten. Sequenced: PBMCs. The receptors shown here come from a woman under 30 in good health and CMV-seronegative.

V and J are TRBV10-3 and TRBJ1-5; unclear D gene. Germline CDR1 reads ENHRY; CDR2 reads SYGVKD. V gave up 2 bases and J gave up 0 bases, with 8 bases separating them. This CDR3 region has 15 residues. CDR3 amino acids: CAISEMGDSNQPQHF. The CDR3 DNA reads TGTGCCATCAGTGAGATGGGAGATAGCAATCAGCCCCAGCATTTT.

This chain links TRBV7-9 with TRBJ1-2, with D possibly TRBD1 on 5 matching bases. There are 15 residues in the CDR3. V lost 5 bases, J lost 2 bases, and 15 bases lay in between. The germline V gene encodes CDR1 SEHNR and CDR2 FQNEAQ (reference sequence). DNA for the CDR3: TGTGCCAGCAGCGGGGGGACCAACTGGAACTATGGCTACACCTTC. It is translated as CASSGGTNWNYGYTF.

This chain uses TRBV7-2 with TRBJ1-5; maybe TRBD1 (6 bases). Looked up from germline, CDR1 is SGHTA and CDR2 is FQGNSA. The CDR3 consists of 14 residues. Trimming pared 2 bases from V and 4 bases from J, leaving 9 bases between. The CDR3 sequence is CASSLQGTNQPQHF. CDR3 coding DNA: TGTGCCAGCAGCTTACAGGGGACGAATCAGCCCCAGCATTTT.

This chain joins TRBV9 and TRBJ2-7, with D perhaps TRBD1 (5 bases). V was cut by 4 bases and J by 0 bases, with 14 bases left in between. CDR3 length equals 15 residues. Germline lookup yields CDR1 SGDLS and CDR2 YYNGEE. The DNA for the CDR3 is TGTGCCAGCAGCCCCCGACAGTTCAGCTCCTACGAGCAGTACTTC. As protein: CASSPRQFSSYEQYF. Full variable domain (missing parts from reference TRBV9 and TRBJ2-7): DSGVTQTPKHLITATGQRVTLRCSPRSGDLSVYWYQQSLDQGLQFLIQYYNGEERAKGNILERFSAQQFPDLHSELNLSSLELGDSALYFCASSPRQFSSYEQYFGPGTRLTVT.

CDR3 region: CSVGGTSGSVPQETQYF. The CDR3, as DNA: TGCAGCGTTGGTGGGACTAGCGGGAGTGTTCCGCAAGAGACCCAGTACTTC. The rearrangement uses TRBV29-1 and TRBJ2-5; 14 bases are shared with TRBD2. Germline V gene data show CDR1 as SQVTM and CDR2 as ANQGSEA. CDR3 length: 17 amino acids. V trimming: 4 bases; J trimming: 2 bases; junction bases outside the gene matches: 9.

This sequence joins TRBV25-1 and TRBJ1-1; perhaps TRBD1 as D (5 bases). Germline CDR1 reads MGHDK; CDR2 reads SYGVNS. Trimming left V 0 bases short and J 1 base short, with 15 bases between. The CDR3 spans 17 residues. CDR3 DNA: TGTGCCAGCAGTGAATACTTAACGGCAGGGAAGAACACTGAAGCTTTCTTT. Its translation: CASSEYLTAGKNTEAFF.

This chain links TRBV19 with TRBJ1-2; D gene uncertain. V was cut by 3 bases and J by 3 bases, with 8 bases left in between. Germline loops: CDR1 LNHDA, CDR2 SQIVND (reference sequence). This CDR3 is built from 13 residues. DNA of the CDR3: TGTGCCAGTAGTATGCAGGTCTACTATGGCTACACCTTC. It yields the protein CASSMQVYYGYTF.

The rearrangement uses TRBV2 and TRBJ2-3; perhaps TRBD2 as D (6 bases). The CDR3 is 17 residues long. V gave up 3 bases and J gave up 2 bases, with 18 bases separating them. Per the germline V gene, CDR1 is SNHLY and CDR2 is FYNNEI. CDR3 in amino acids: CASSDPGAPPPTDTQYF. In DNA form, the CDR3 reads TGTGCCAGCAGTGATCCGGGAGCCCCGCCCCCCACAGATACGCAGTATTTT.

The V gene is TRBV21-1, the J gene TRBJ1-5; the table's D call, TRBD1, has no DNA check behind it. TRBV21-1 is a pseudogene. The length of the CDR3 is 16 residues. In DNA, the CDR3 is TGTGCCAGCAGCATCAGGGGGCGCGGAGACAATCAGCCCCAGCATTTT. It is translated as CASSIRGRGDNQPQHF.

This clone came up once. V and J are TRBV9 and TRBJ1-1; D is ambiguous. From germline, CDR1 is SGDLS and CDR2 YYNGEE. This CDR3 has 14 amino acids. V was shortened by 0 bases and J by 5 bases, with 11 bases between the two germline ends. CDR3 sequence (DNA): TGTGCCAGCAGCGTAGGACTCCGCCCAACTGAAGCTTTCTTT. It translates to CASSVGLRPTEAFF.

CDR3 sequence: CASSQEESSGNTIYF. The CDR3 DNA reads TGCGCCAGCAGCCAAGAAGAGAGCTCTGGAAACACCATATATTTT. The chain recombines TRBV4-1 with TRBJ1-3; D is undetermined. CDR1 is MGHRA and CDR2 is YSYEKL in the germline V gene. Trimming took off 0 bases at V and 0 bases at J, with 6 bases between the two ends. The CDR3 has 15 residues.

The genes are TRBV6-5 and TRBJ2-7; D not resolved. Per the germline V gene, CDR1 is MNHEY and CDR2 is SVGAGI. The V gene lost 2 bases and the J gene lost 2 bases, with 7 bases spanning the gap. This CDR3 is built from 13 residues. This CDR3 is CASSYGKAYEQYF. For the CDR3, the DNA is TGTGCCAGCAGTTACGGCAAAGCCTACGAGCAGTACTTC.

The chain employs TRBV13 and TRBJ2-5; 13 bases align to TRBD2. J gave up 1 base and V 5 bases, and 10 bases lay outside the gene matches. The CDR3 loop spans 18 amino acids. The germline V gene has CDR1 PRHDT and CDR2 FYEKMQ (reference sequence). The chain's CDR3 is CASSSSGTSGTVQETQYF. The CDR3 DNA reads as TGTGCCAGCAGCAGCTCCGGGACTAGCGGGACAGTCCAAGAGACCCAGTACTTC.

The V call is TRBV5-6, the J call TRBJ2-7, with TRBD1 matching over 7 bases. Germline V CDR1 and CDR2: SGHDT, YYEEEE. V gave up 2 bases and J gave up 1 base; unmatched junction bases: 6. This CDR3 contains 15 residues. CDR3 sequence: CASSFSTGESYEQYF. CDR3 nucleotides: TGTGCCAGCAGCTTCAGCACAGGGGAGTCCTACGAGCAGTACTTC.

The chain employs TRBV11-3 and TRBJ1-1; 9 bases match TRBD1. Trimming removed 5 bases from V and 5 bases from J; junction bases left unmatched: 12. CDR1 and CDR2 from the germline V gene are SGHNT and YENEEA. This CDR3 has 16 residues. The CDR3 nucleotides are TGTGCCAGCAGCCGACTACCCGGGACAGGGAATACTGAAGCTTTCTTT. It is translated as CASSRLPGTGNTEAFF.

This chain links TRBV11-2 with TRBJ2-7; 10 nucleotides agree with TRBD1. Germline lookup yields CDR1 SGHAT and CDR2 FQNNGV. The CDR3 is made up of 12 amino acids. J was trimmed by 3 bases and V by 10 bases; bases with no gene match: 3. The CDR3 coding sequence is TGTGCCACCGGGACAGGGGTCTACGAGCAGTACTTC. This encodes CATGTGVYEQYF. Combining the CDR3 with reference TRBV11-2 and TRBJ2-7 gives the whole variable domain EAGVAQSPRYKIIEKRQSVAFWCNPISGHATLYWYQQILGQGPKLLIQFQNNGVVDDSQLPKDRFSAERLKGVDSTLKIQPAKLEDSAVYLCATGTGVYEQYFGPGTRLTVT.